The 10 T cell receptor beta chains presented below share a single source sample, sequenced in a study of beta chain features in type 1 diabetes. cDNA synthesis used the whole RNA isolate, giving expressed TCRB sequences. Produced via immunoSEQ multiplex PCR; TCRdb's table is partial and in-frame only. In the table there are 200,000 to 300,000 clones, around a quarter of which are singletons. Input material: central memory CD4+ T cells from blood. The receptors shown here come from a young man in good health.

CDR3: CASSAQANRGLTEAFF. DNA of the CDR3: TGCGCCAGCAGCGCCCAGGCGAACAGGGGGCTCACTGAAGCTTTCTTT. This chain joins TRBV4-1 and TRBJ1-1; 9 bases agree with TRBD1. The junction had 11 bases not matched to a gene; V was cut back by 5 bases and J by 4 bases. The CDR3 extends over 16 amino acids. CDR1 and CDR2 (germline): MGHRA, YSYEKL.

The genes are TRBV5-1 and TRBJ2-5, with 11 nucleotides matching TRBD2. The CDR3 has 15 amino acids. Germline V gene lookup returns CDR1 SGHRS and CDR2 YFSETQ. V was clipped by 5 bases and J by 5 bases; unmatched bases: 8. CDR3 protein: CASSRGSGRAETQYF. DNA for the CDR3: TGCGCCAGCAGTCGGGGTAGCGGGAGGGCCGAGACCCAGTACTTC.

There are a few counts of this clone. This chain uses TRBV7-2 with TRBJ2-3; unclear D gene. The germline V gene encodes CDR1 SGHTA and CDR2 FQGNSA. This CDR3 is built from 17 residues. The germline V and J ends were trimmed by 5 bases and 2 bases, with 20 bases remaining between them. CDR3 residues: CASSLDFGSPPTDTQYF. The CDR3 nucleotides are TGTGCCAGCAGCCTCGACTTCGGAAGCCCTCCCACAGATACGCAGTATTTT.

The V and J genes are TRBV7-2 and TRBJ2-1; maybe TRBD2 (6 bases). Trimming cost V 1 base and J 7 bases, with 17 bases left between them. The length of the CDR3 is 16 residues. CDR1 and CDR2 from the germline V gene are SGHTA and FQGNSA. The CDR3 nucleotides read TGTGCCAGCAGCTTAGATACGGGAGCCACCGGGAATGAGCAGTTCTTC. Amino acids: CASSLDTGATGNEQFF.

The gene calls are TRBV30 and TRBJ2-3; 12 nucleotides align to TRBD2. The trim removed 4 bases at V and 1 base at J, leaving 6 bases unmatched. Germline loops: CDR1 GTSNPN, CDR2 SVGIG (reference sequence). This CDR3 has 16 amino acids. CDR3 in amino acids: CAWTMGLAGRTDTQYF. The DNA of the CDR3 is TGTGCCTGGACGATGGGACTAGCGGGCCGCACAGATACGCAGTATTTT.

The chain carries TRBV10-1 and TRBJ2-7; 7 bases line up with TRBD1. CDR1 and CDR2 (germline): WNHNN, SYGVQD (reference sequence). The CDR3 extends over 13 amino acids. V gave up 6 bases and J gave up 2 bases; unmatched junction bases: 4. The CDR3 protein is CASSPGTAYEQYF. DNA of the CDR3: TGCGCCAGCAGCCCCGGGACAGCCTACGAGCAGTACTTC.

This chain uses TRBV5-1 with TRBJ1-1; tentative D call: TRBD1 (5 bases). Germline values: CDR1 SGHRS, CDR2 YFSETQ. CDR3 size: 13 residues. Trimming took off 1 base at V and 1 base at J, with 5 bases between the two ends. The CDR3: CASSLTGNTEAFF. The CDR3 DNA sequence: TGCGCCAGCAGCTTGACAGGGAACACTGAAGCTTTCTTT.

The chain joins TRBV19 to TRBJ1-1; TRBD1 matches 7 bases. The V gene end was trimmed by 1 base and the J gene end by 3 bases; junction bases not matched to a gene: 5. Germline CDR1 LNHDA, CDR2 SQIVND (reference sequence). The CDR3 is made up of 15 amino acids. CDR3 coding DNA: TGTGCCAGTAGTATAGGAGGGGGCGCGTACACTGAAGCTTTCTTT. It is translated as CASSIGGGAYTEAFF.

The chain recombines TRBV15 with TRBJ1-2; D unclear. The CDR3 runs 12 residues. V dropped 1 base and J dropped 6 bases, with 6 bases sitting between them. Germline lookup yields CDR1 LNHNV and CDR2 YYDKDF (reference sequence). This CDR3 reads CATSRVVHGYTF. DNA of the CDR3: TGTGCCACCAGCAGAGTCGTACATGGCTACACCTTC.

This clone has just a few counts. The rearrangement joins TRBV5-1 to TRBJ2-5; 7 bases agree with TRBD2. V lost 7 bases and J lost 0; bases outside the gene matches: 6. This CDR3 has 14 residues. The germline V gene encodes CDR1 SGHRS and CDR2 YFSETQ. The CDR3 DNA reads as TGCGCCAGCGGCCTAGCGGCCCACCAAGAGACCCAGTACTTC. Residues: CASGLAAHQETQYF.